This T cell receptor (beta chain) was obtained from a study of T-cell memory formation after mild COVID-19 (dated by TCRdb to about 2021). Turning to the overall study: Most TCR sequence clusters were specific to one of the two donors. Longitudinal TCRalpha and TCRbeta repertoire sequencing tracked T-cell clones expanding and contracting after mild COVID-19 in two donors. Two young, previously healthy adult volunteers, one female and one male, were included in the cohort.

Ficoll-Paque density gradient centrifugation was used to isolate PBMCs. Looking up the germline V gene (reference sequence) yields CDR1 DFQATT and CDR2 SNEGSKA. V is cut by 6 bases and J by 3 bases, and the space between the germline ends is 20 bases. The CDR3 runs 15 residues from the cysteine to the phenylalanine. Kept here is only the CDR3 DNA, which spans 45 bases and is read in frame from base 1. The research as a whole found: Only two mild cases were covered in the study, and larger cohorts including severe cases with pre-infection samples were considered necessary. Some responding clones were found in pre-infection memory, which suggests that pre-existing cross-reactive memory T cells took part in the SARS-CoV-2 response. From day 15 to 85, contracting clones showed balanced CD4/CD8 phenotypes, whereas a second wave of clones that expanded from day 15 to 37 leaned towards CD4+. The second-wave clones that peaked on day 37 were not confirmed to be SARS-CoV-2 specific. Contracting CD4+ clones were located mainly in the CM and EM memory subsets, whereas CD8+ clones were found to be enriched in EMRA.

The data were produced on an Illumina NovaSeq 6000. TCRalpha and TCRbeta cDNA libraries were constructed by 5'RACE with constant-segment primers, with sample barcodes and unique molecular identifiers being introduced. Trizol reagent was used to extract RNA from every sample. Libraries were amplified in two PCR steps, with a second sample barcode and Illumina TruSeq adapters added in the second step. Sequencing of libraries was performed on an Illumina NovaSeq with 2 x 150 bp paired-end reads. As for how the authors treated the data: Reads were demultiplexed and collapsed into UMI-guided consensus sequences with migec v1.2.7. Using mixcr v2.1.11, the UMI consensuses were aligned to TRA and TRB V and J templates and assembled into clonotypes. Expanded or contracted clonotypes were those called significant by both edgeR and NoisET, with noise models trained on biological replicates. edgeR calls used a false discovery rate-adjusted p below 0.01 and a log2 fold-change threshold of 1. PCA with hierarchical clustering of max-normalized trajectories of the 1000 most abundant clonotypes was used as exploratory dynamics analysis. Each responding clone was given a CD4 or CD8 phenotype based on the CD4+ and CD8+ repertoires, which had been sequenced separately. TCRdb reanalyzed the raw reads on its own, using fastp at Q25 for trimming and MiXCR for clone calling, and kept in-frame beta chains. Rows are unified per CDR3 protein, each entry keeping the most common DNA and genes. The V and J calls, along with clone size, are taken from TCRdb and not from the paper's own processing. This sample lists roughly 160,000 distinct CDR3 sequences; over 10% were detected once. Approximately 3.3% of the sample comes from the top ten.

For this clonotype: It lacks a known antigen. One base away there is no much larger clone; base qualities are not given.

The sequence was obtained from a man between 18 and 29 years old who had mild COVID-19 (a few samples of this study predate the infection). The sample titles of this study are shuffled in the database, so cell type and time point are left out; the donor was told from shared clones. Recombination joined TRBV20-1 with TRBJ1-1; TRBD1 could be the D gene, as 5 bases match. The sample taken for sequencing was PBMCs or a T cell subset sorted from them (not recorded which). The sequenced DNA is TGCAGTGCCGGCCAGGGAGGTCCCGGGTACACTGAAGCTTTCTTT. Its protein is CSAGQGGPGYTEAFF.